The 22 T cell receptor beta chains reported below all come from one sample, sequenced in a study of CD8 T cells in ankylosing spondylitis. Findings and limits, study-wide: Ankylosing spondylitis blood appeared to be characterized by a TCR beta motif of several highly homologous variants.

These TCRs are of unknown antigen specificity. One entry per CDR3 protein results from TCRdb running MiXCR on the 5' RACE reads. The data show 200,000 to 250,000 distinct CDR3 sequences, about 18% seen once. The material sequenced was blood, either unsorted or a sorted T cell fraction (not recorded which). The receptors here all came from a male donor with ankylosing spondylitis.

The rearrangement uses TRBV6-1 and TRBJ2-7; maybe TRBD1 (5 bases). V shed 0 bases and J shed 3 bases, with 12 bases lying between them. Germline lookup yields CDR1 MNHNS and CDR2 SASEGT. The CDR3 is made up of 15 amino acids. The CDR3 spells CASSEAPTDFYEQYF. Written as DNA, the CDR3 is TGTGCCAGCAGTGAAGCGCCGACAGATTTCTACGAGCAGTACTTC.

In this sample, this clonotype turned up a few times. The chain joins TRBV6-5 to TRBJ2-2, with 9 positions matching TRBD1. Per the germline V gene, CDR1 is MNHEY and CDR2 is SVGAGI. The CDR3 sequence is 16 residues long. Losses at the gene ends were 4 bases for V and 5 bases for J; bases not matched to a gene: 8. CDR3 protein: CASSFAQGAGTGELFF. Written as DNA, the CDR3 is TGTGCCAGCAGTTTTGCACAGGGGGCAGGAACCGGGGAGCTGTTTTTT.

The chain combines TRBV12-3 or TRBV12-4 with TRBJ2-1; TRBD1 matches at 9 bases. The V gene end was trimmed by 5 bases and the J gene end by 10 bases; junction bases not matched to a gene: 15. This CDR3 is 16 amino acids long. The CDR3 protein is CASSPPRDRVYGEQFF. CDR3 DNA sequence: TGTGCCAGCAGTCCTCCCCGGGACAGGGTTTATGGGGAGCAGTTCTTC.

The rearrangement uses TRBV20-1 and TRBJ2-7, with D perhaps TRBD1 (6 bases). Germline assignment: CDR1 DFQATT and CDR2 SNEGSKA (reference sequence). This CDR3 contains 11 residues. V shed 4 bases and J shed 3 bases, with 7 bases lying between them. In DNA form, the CDR3 reads TGCAGTGCTATGGACAGCTACGAGCAGTACTTC. Its translation: CSAMDSYEQYF.

This chain connects TRBV4-1 to TRBJ2-7, with D perhaps TRBD1 or TRBD2 (6 bases each). There are 15 residues in the CDR3. Germline-derived CDR1 and CDR2 are MGHRA and YSYEKL. Between the trimmed V and J ends, which lost 1 base and 4 bases, there was a span of 14 bases. The DNA of the CDR3 is TGCGCCAGCAGCCAAGGGAGGGGGGCCTCTTACGAGCAGTACTTC. It translates to CASSQGRGASYEQYF.

This clonotype was seen a few times. The rearrangement joins TRBV13 to TRBJ2-7; possibly TRBD1 or TRBD2 for D (5 bases each). Germline CDR1 and CDR2: PRHDT and FYEKMQ (reference sequence). V gave up 3 bases and J gave up 2 bases, with 14 bases separating them. The CDR3 runs to 15 residues. CDR3 in amino acids: CASSFRDLSPYEQYF. CDR3 bases: TGTGCCAGCAGCTTTCGGGACCTCTCCCCCTACGAGCAGTACTTC.

The gene calls are TRBV11-1 and TRBJ2-6; the D is unclear. Germline V CDR1 and CDR2: SGHAT, FQDESV (reference sequence). The CDR3 has 18 residues. The ends were cut back, 0 bases at V and 0 bases at J, with 12 bases in the middle. The CDR3 sequence is CASSLAYAVYSGANVLTF. The DNA for the CDR3 is TGTGCCAGCAGCTTAGCGTATGCGGTTTACTCTGGGGCCAACGTCCTGACTTTC.

This chain links TRBV9 with TRBJ1-1; 8 bases are shared with TRBD1. V was clipped by 0 bases and J by 4 bases; unmatched bases: 5. The CDR3 has 15 residues. Germline-derived CDR1 and CDR2 are SGDLS and YYNGEE. CDR3 sequence reads: CASSVGPGGGTEAFF. The CDR3 DNA reads TGTGCCAGCAGCGTAGGCCCAGGGGGCGGCACTGAAGCTTTCTTT.

In its sample, this clonotype was seen many times. The rearrangement joins TRBV15 to TRBJ2-7, with 7 bases that match TRBD1. Trimming at V came to 0 bases and at J to 0 bases, leaving 2 bases not matched to a gene. This CDR3 has 15 amino acids. In germline, CDR1 is LNHNV, CDR2 YYDKDF (reference sequence). DNA for the CDR3: TGTGCCACCAGCAGAGAGACAGGGAGCTCCTACGAGCAGTACTTC. Its translation: CATSRETGSSYEQYF.

J is TRBJ2-2 and V is TRBV27; D is possibly TRBD1 (5 bases). Germline values: CDR1 MNHEY, CDR2 SMNVEV (reference sequence). V gave up 6 bases and J gave up 0 bases, with 11 bases separating them. There are 15 residues in the CDR3. The CDR3 DNA reads TGTGCCAGCAGGGGGCGAGGATCGAACACCGGGGAGCTGTTTTTT. As protein: CASRGRGSNTGELFF.

This clonotype was recorded a few times. The V call is TRBV4-2, the J call TRBJ1-1, with TRBD1 matching over 10 bases. Germline-derived CDR1 and CDR2 are LGHNA and YNFKEQ. The CDR3 contains 19 residues. V lost 5 bases, J lost 3 bases, and 18 bases stayed unmatched. This chain's CDR3 is CASSDTRDRGSQRDTEAFF. CDR3 nucleotide sequence: TGTGCCAGCAGCGATACCAGGGACAGGGGCTCTCAGAGGGACACTGAAGCTTTCTTT.

J is TRBJ1-2 and V is TRBV5-1; 8 bases are shared with TRBD1. This CDR3 contains 14 residues. The V segment lost 0 bases and the J segment 8 bases; nucleotides outside the gene matches: 6. The V gene's germline CDR1 is SGHRS and CDR2 YFSETQ. CDR3 DNA: TGCGCCAGCAGCTTGGTTACAGGGGGTAGAGGCTACACCTTC. Its protein is CASSLVTGGRGYTF.

This clonotype has more than one count but fewer than ten. The CDR3 nucleotides read TGCAGCGCCGGGCCGGGGGACGGTGCCTATGGCTACACCTTC. It is translated as CSAGPGDGAYGYTF. The chain recombines TRBV29-1 with TRBJ1-2; a weak D match, TRBD1 (5 bases). Trimming took 7 bases from V and 4 from J, leaving 19 bases between them. CDR1 is SQVTM, CDR2 ANQGSEA, per germline. The CDR3 runs to 14 residues.

Concerning this clonotype itself: An end of the junction differs from the germline gene, which may be a read error. The chain recombines TRBV12-3 or TRBV12-4 with TRBJ2-3; the match to TRBD2 covers 14 bases. The CDR3 covers 20 residues. The CDR3 loop reads CVSSPWTSGGSPPSTDTQYF. In nucleotides, the CDR3 is TGTGTCAGCAGTCCCTGGACTAGCGGGGGGTCTCCACCTAGCACAGATACGCAGTATTTT.

J is TRBJ1-1 and V is TRBV4-1; a possible D gene is TRBD1 (5 bases). V lost 6 bases and J lost 0, with 14 bases in between. There are 15 residues in the CDR3. The germline V gene has CDR1 MGHRA and CDR2 YSYEKL. The DNA for the CDR3 is TGCGCCAGCAGTCTCCAGGGCTTAATGAACACTGAAGCTTTCTTT. It specifies CASSLQGLMNTEAFF.

At least ten counts were recorded for this clonotype. The chain joins TRBV11-2 to TRBJ2-3; D is uncertain. The CDR3 extends over 12 amino acids. Deletions cut 6 bases from V and 0 bases from J, with 4 bases between. Germline V lookup: CDR1 SGHAT, CDR2 FQNNGV. The CDR3 sequence: CASSGSTDTQYF. DNA for the CDR3: TGTGCCAGCAGTGGCAGCACAGATACGCAGTATTTT.

This clonotype appeared many times. The rearrangement uses TRBV29-1 and TRBJ2-2, with D possibly being TRBD2 (5 bases). This CDR3 contains 13 residues. V was clipped by 8 bases and J by 3 bases, with 13 bases between them. Germline assignment: CDR1 SQVTM and CDR2 ANQGSEA. CDR3 coding DNA: TGCAGCATAACGGGGAGTTACACCGGGGAGCTGTTTTTT. Translating gives CSITGSYTGELFF.

This chain connects TRBV19 to TRBJ2-1; 9 bases agree with TRBD2. V trimming: 4 bases; J trimming: 7 bases; junction bases outside the gene matches: 2. This CDR3 has 13 residues. From germline, CDR1 is LNHDA and CDR2 SQIVND (reference sequence). The CDR3 protein is CASSTLAGNEQFF. Written as DNA, the CDR3 is TGTGCCAGTAGTACCCTAGCGGGAAATGAGCAGTTCTTC.

The chain recombines TRBV25-1 with TRBJ2-7; tentatively, D is TRBD1 or TRBD2 (6 bases each). V dropped 4 bases and J dropped 3 bases, with 16 bases sitting between them. The CDR3 has 15 residues. Germline V lookup: CDR1 MGHDK, CDR2 SYGVNS. CDR3 loop: CASSATGATYYEQYF. The CDR3 bases are TGTGCCAGCAGTGCGACGGGGGCCACCTACTACGAGCAGTACTTC.

The chain uses TRBV20-1 and TRBJ2-4, with 7 positions matching TRBD2. The V segment lost 3 bases and the J segment 9 bases; nucleotides outside the gene matches: 11. CDR3 length: 14 amino acids. Germline CDR1 is DFQATT and CDR2 is SNEGSKA (reference sequence). CDR3 nucleotides: TGCAGTGCTAGTGGGGAGGGAGTGGAAAGCATTCAGTACTTC. This encodes CSASGEGVESIQYF.

The chain uses TRBV24-1 and TRBJ1-1, with D perhaps matching TRBD1 (5 bases). The CDR3 sequence is 12 residues long. Deletions cut 8 bases from V and 5 bases from J, with 11 bases between. The germline V gene encodes CDR1 KGHDR and CDR2 SFDVKD. CDR3 bases: TGTGCCACCACCAATGGGGGAACTGAAGCTTTCTTT. It translates to CATTNGGTEAFF.

The table lists this clonotype with a count of one. The V gene is TRBV6-1, the J gene TRBJ2-3, with 12 nucleotides matching TRBD2. This CDR3 spans 17 amino acids. Germline assignment: CDR1 MNHNS and CDR2 SASEGT. V was clipped by 6 bases and J by 2 bases; unmatched bases: 9. Written as DNA, the CDR3 is TGTGCCAGCAGCCCCACCGGACTAGCGGGAATCACAGATACGCAGTATTTT. It yields the protein CASSPTGLAGITDTQYF.